This T cell receptor (beta chain) was retrieved from a study of blood T cell repertoires in COVID-19 (dated by TCRdb to 2019 to 2021). Study-wide context: Samples covering the acute and convalescent phases of COVID-19 were provided by collaborators in the United States, Italy and Spain. The prospective study material was composed of cDNA or gDNA derived from T cells, B-cell-depleted T cells, or PBMCs. Subjects who had been exposed to COVID-19, were actively infected with it, or had recovered from it provided the deeply sampled blood TCRbeta repertoires that made up the dataset. The repertoires were released in a freely available public database meant as a resource for research on the immune response to SARS-CoV-2. The samples were drawn from the first 160 participants of the ongoing ImmuneRACE study and from about 1,200 subjects provided by 6 global collaborators. A de-identified subject ID, COVID-19 status, age in years and sex were almost always included in the sample metadata. Where HLA class I and class II types were available, the types were taken from metadata supplied by the sample provider, not from assay-based typing.

TCRbeta CDR3 regions were amplified from genomic DNA by means of the immunoSEQ Assay, a bias-controlled multiplex PCR. The authors processed their data as follows. The number of nucleated cells in each sample was estimated from the amplification of reference gene primers within the assay. To quantify the absolute abundance of each unique TCRbeta CDR3 rearrangement, sequence reads were collapsed and filtered. For each sample, productive Simpson clonality was calculated as the square root of Simpson's diversity index across productive rearrangements. The table comes from immuneACCESS by way of TCRdb, which keeps in-frame sequences with V and J called. Part of the clones is missing from these tables; in studies checked, under half for an unresolved V gene and the rest for unknown reasons. That table is the source of V, J and clone size, and D and trimming were worked out from the DNA. Across this sample there are about 150,000 clones, with 88% seen only once. In total, the top ten clones hold around 7% of the sample.

Overall study results and their limits: The quantity of clinical and demographic metadata differed by source and by participant and was supplied without curation.

Enrolling through a virtual design, the prospective study's participants ranged in age from roughly 18 to 95 years and lived across roughly 24 United States geographic areas. In the prospective study, cohorts were assigned on the basis of participant-reported clinical history obtained from a screening survey and a study questionnaire. Recovered participants in ImmuneRACE Cohort 3 were defined as having two consecutive negative NP/OP PCR tests, clearance from a healthcare professional, or resolution of symptoms. Mobile phlebotomists in the prospective study collected whole blood, serum and a nasopharyngeal or oropharyngeal swab from every participant. Additional blood draws and questionnaires over an approximately 2-month period could optionally be provided by prospective study participants. Prospective study blood samples were shipped either frozen or at room temperature before DNA extraction.

This clone was counted a few times. Its specific antigen is unknown. Base quality data are lacking; no much larger clone is found one base away. Via the germline V gene, CDR1 is SQVTM and CDR2 ANQGSEA. The CDR3 spans 12 residues, from the cysteine through the phenylalanine. The CDR3 DNA has 36 bases and is translated from base 1. V ends up 7 bases short and J 4 bases short, with an unmatched junction base count of 3. The sequenced material came from PBMCs or T cells enriched from blood (not recorded which). The chain employs TRBV29-1 and TRBJ1-1; TRBD1 lines up with 10 middle nucleotides. The sequence came from a woman aged 45-59 years who had recovered from COVID-19. The nucleotide sequence is given as TGCAGCGAACGACAGGGGGCCACTGAAGCTTTCTTT. The translation is CSERQGATEAFF. Outside the CDR3, residues come from the reference TRBV29-1 and TRBJ1-1 proteins, so the full variable domain is: SAVISQKPSRDICQRGTSLTIQCQVDSQVTMMFWYRQQPGQSLTLIATANQGSEATYESGFVIDKFPISRPNLTFSTLTVSNMSPEDSSIYLCSERQGATEAFFGQGTRLTVV.